The T cell receptor beta chain described here comes from a study of blood T cell repertoires in COVID-19. Study details: COVID-19 samples collected from the United States, Italy and Spain covered acute and convalescent phases.

Per the germline V gene, CDR1 is SGHVS and CDR2 is FQNEAQ. The CDR3 is made up of 14 amino acids. Trimming took 5 bases from V and 11 from J; bases not matched to a gene: 12. Repertoires were generated with immunoSEQ multiplex PCR, while TCRdb's copy carries only in-frame clones and drops some. The repertoire holds approximately 96,000 clones, with approximately 90% as singletons. The clonotype was recovered from a woman of 80 years or more with acute or convalescent COVID-19. V usage is TRBV7-8 and J usage is TRBJ1-2; TRBD1 agrees at 9 bases. The sequenced sample was peripheral blood. Here the CDR3 reads CASSRDREFMGYTF. DNA of the CDR3: TGTGCCAGCAGCAGGGACAGGGAATTTATGGGATACACCTTC.